The source of this TCR beta chain is a study of blood T cells in healthy people across ages. Across the study: Capturing about one barcoded beta molecule per two T cells was achieved by template switching. Points from the study as a whole: The long-lived group displayed more naive CD4+ cells, plus higher diversity, than the aged donors did.

A sample-barcoded 5' primer and a J-beta primer mix were used in a second PCR of roughly 6 to 12 cycles. Tags on each cDNA molecule came from a template-switch adaptor with 12 random nucleotides. TCRdb redid the calling of the 5' RACE reads with MiXCR, one entry per CDR3 protein. The table has 580,000 or so distinct CDR3 sequences, roughly 43% seen once. About this clonotype itself: Its target is not known.

The CDR3 has 16 residues. V gave up 7 bases and J gave up 0 bases, with 16 bases separating them. CDR1 and CDR2 (germline): MNHNY, SVGAGI (reference sequence). This sequence joins TRBV6-6 and TRBJ1-3, with D possibly being TRBD1 (5 bases). The sequence came from a man older than 75 in good health. The sample taken for sequencing was blood. This CDR3 is CASTQHRTFSGNTIYF. The CDR3 region has the DNA TGTGCCAGCACCCAACACAGGACCTTCTCTGGAAACACCATATATTTT.